This T cell receptor beta chain derives from a study of cytomegalovirus exposure and HLA in healthy donors. Findings and caveats of the study: Immune exposure data for these donors was limited to CMV serostatus. TCR beta sequences numbering roughly 16,000 were associated with HLA alleles at 0.05 false discovery rate in a later analysis. Some TCR beta chains (roughly 160 of them) were listed as cytomegalovirus-associated.

The PCR was carried out with 60 Vbeta primers and 13 Jbeta primers. Data came from immunoSEQ multiplex PCR; TCRdb stores just in-frame clones and leaves some out. The sample includes 180,000 or so clones, approximately 80% of them seen just once. Details on this clone: The target antigen is unknown.

The sequence was collected from a man aged 18 to 35 in good health and CMV-seronegative. Sequencing used PBMCs.

This CDR3 is CASSLARGAGEQFF. Written as DNA, the CDR3 is TGTGCCAGCAGCTTGGCGCGGGGGGCGGGTGAGCAGTTCTTC. The chain carries TRBV7-3 and TRBJ2-1; TRBD2 agrees at 8 bases. Germline values: CDR1 SGHTA, CDR2 FQGTGA. CDR3 size: 14 residues. V shed 3 bases and J 9 bases; nucleotides not matched to a gene: 7.